Listed below are T cell receptor beta chains from one sample, sequenced in a study of early T cells in non-severe SARS-CoV-2 infection. Using its own MiXCR run on the 5' RACE reads, TCRdb lists one record per CDR3 protein. The sample lists over 50,000 distinct CDR3 sequences, approximately 8% occurring once. Material: whole blood. These receptors came from an adult who was a healthcare worker with PCR-confirmed SARS-CoV-2 infection or an uninfected control (not recorded which). CDR3s include the opening cysteine and the closing phenylalanine or tryptophan. A D gene is named only where the DNA matches it firmly. The listing skips clone size in some rows; elsewhere it reads once, few, many or a size class.

TRBV10-1	TRBJ2-2	-	-	TGCGCCAGCAGCGCCGACTACACCGGGGAGCTGTTTTTT	CASSADYTGELFF
TRBV11-2	TRBJ2-3	-	-	TGTGCCAGCAGCCCCCGGGTAGCGGACACAGATACGCAGTATTTT	CASSPRVADTDTQYF
TRBV4-1	TRBJ2-1	few	-	TGCGCCAGCAGCTCCGGGCTGGTCGTAGATGAGCAGTTCTTC	CASSSGLVVDEQFF
TRBV18	TRBJ1-1	few	-	TGTGCCAGCTCTCAAGAGGCAGGGAACACTGAAGCTTTCTTT	CASSQEAGNTEAFF
TRBV5-1	TRBJ2-3	many	TRBD1	TGCGCCAGCACCCTCCAGGGGGCAGGCACAGATACGCAGTATTTT	CASTLQGAGTDTQYF
TRBV20-1	TRBJ2-3	-	TRBD2	TGCAGTGCTAAAAGACTAGCGGGGGGGCTCGATACGCAGTATTTT	CSAKRLAGGLDTQYF
TRBV19	TRBJ2-1	-	-	TGTGCCAGTTCTGGATTGGGCCGGCTAGCGAGTAAAGAGTTCTTC	CASSGLGRLASKEFF
TRBV12-3/TRBV12-4	TRBJ1-5	few	-	TGTGCCAGCAGTTTGTCGGGGGTCTTCAATCAGCCCCAGCATTTT	CASSLSGVFNQPQHF
TRBV6-5	TRBJ1-5	few	-	TGTGCCAGCAGTTACTCTACAGGGACCAATCAGCCCCAGCATTTT	CASSYSTGTNQPQHF
TRBV20-1	TRBJ2-6	many	TRBD2	TGCAGTGCTAGAGGGAGACTAGCTAACTCTGGGGCCAACGTCCTGACTTTC	CSARGRLANSGANVLTF
TRBV4-1	TRBJ2-3	few	TRBD2	TGCGCCAGCAGCCAAGGTCCTCTAGCGGACCGCACAGATACGCAGTATTTT	CASSQGPLADRTDTQYF
TRBV7-9	TRBJ2-3	few	-	TGTGCCAGCAGCTCTATGATAGCAGATACGCAGTATTTT	CASSSMIADTQYF
TRBV5-4	TRBJ2-7	few	-	TGTGCCAGCAGCATGTATGTCGGGACGGAAGACTACGAGCAGTACTTC	CASSMYVGTEDYEQYF
TRBV10-1	TRBJ1-5	-	-	TGCGCCAGCAGTGAGGGGCCCGCGAATCAGCCCCAGCATTTT	CASSEGPANQPQHF
TRBV6-5	TRBJ2-1	medium-sized	-	TGTGCCAGCAGTGTCGTGGGGGGTGAGCAGTTCTTC	CASSVVGGEQFF
TRBV4-2	TRBJ1-1	few	-	TGTGCCAGCAGCCAAGTGAAGGGAAACACTGAAGCTTTCTTT	CASSQVKGNTEAFF
TRBV5-6	TRBJ2-7	-	TRBD2	TGTGCCAGCGGGGGACTAGCGGGGAGAAAGATCACCTACGAGCAGTACTTC	CASGGLAGRKITYEQYF
TRBV20-1	TRBJ1-5	few	-	TGCAGTGCTAGGGGGTCCCCTGATCAGCCCCAGCATTTT	CSARGSPDQPQHF
TRBV2	TRBJ2-3	-	TRBD2	TGTGCCAGCAGCGGACTAGCGGGGATGTCAGATACGCAGTATTTT	CASSGLAGMSDTQYF
TRBV5-1	TRBJ1-2	many	TRBD1	TGCGCCAGCAGCTCGGGAGACAGGGCTTTGTTCTATGGCTACACCTTC	CASSSGDRALFYGYTF
TRBV5-1	TRBJ1-1	few	TRBD1	TGCGCCAGCAGCTCGAGGGGGCCGGGCACTGAAGCTTTCTTT	CASSSRGPGTEAFF
TRBV6-2/TRBV6-3	TRBJ2-2	-	-	TGTGCCAGCAGTTACTCGGTGTCAGGGGCCGGGGAGCTGTTTTTT	CASSYSVSGAGELFF
TRBV4-1	TRBJ2-1	few	-	TGCGCCAGCAGCCGGAGGCTAGGGGGATCAGTGGAGTACAATGAGCAGTTCTTC	CASSRRLGGSVEYNEQFF
TRBV5-6	TRBJ2-1	few	-	TGTGCCAGCAGCTTCACGGGGTTCGTCCAAACCCCCAATGAGCAGTTCTTC	CASSFTGFVQTPNEQFF
TRBV27	TRBJ1-6	many	-	TGTGCCAGCAGTTTACAGGGGTTTGGGAATTCACCCCTCCATTTT	CASSLQGFGNSPLHF
TRBV20-1	TRBJ2-1	many	TRBD2	TGCAGTGCTAGAGATCAAAGGGAGGGTGGATACAATGAGCAGTTCTTC	CSARDQREGGYNEQFF
TRBV20-1	TRBJ1-2	few	TRBD1	TGCAGTGCTAGGACAGGGGACCACTACACCTTC	CSARTGDHYTF
TRBV6-5	TRBJ2-1	few	-	TGTGCCAGCAGGGCAGGGTACTCCTACAATGAGCAGTTCTTC	CASRAGYSYNEQFF
TRBV11-3	TRBJ2-3	few	-	TGTGCCAGCAGCAAGGGACTTTCCTCTAGCACAGATACGCAGTATTTT	CASSKGLSSSTDTQYF
TRBV15	TRBJ2-7	-	TRBD2	TGTGCCACCAGCAGAGATAGTGCGGGAGGGCCAGTCGAGCAGTACTTC	CATSRDSAGGPVEQYF
TRBV12-3/TRBV12-4	TRBJ2-1	many	TRBD2	TGTGCCAGCAGTGTAGAAGAGAGCGGGACGCACTCCTACAATGAGCAGTTCTTC	CASSVEESGTHSYNEQFF
TRBV4-1	TRBJ1-6	few	-	TGCGCCAGCAGCCGAACATTGTTCCGAACCTATAATTCACCCCTCCACTTT	CASSRTLFRTYNSPLHF
TRBV13	TRBJ2-2	many	-	TGTGCCAGCAGCTTCGCCGGGGAGCTGTTTTTT	CASSFAGELFF
TRBV12-5	TRBJ2-3	-	TRBD1	TGTGCTAGTGGTATCCAGACAGGGAGCACAGATACGCAGTGTTTT	CASGIQTGSTDTQCF
TRBV7-2	TRBJ2-7	few	TRBD2	TGTGCCAGCAGCTCGGGACTAGCCTTTGAGCAGTACTTC	CASSSGLAFEQYF
TRBV6-1	TRBJ2-3	-	-	TGTGCCAGCAGTGTCCGGGACCACACAGATACGCAGTATTTT	CASSVRDHTDTQYF
TRBV5-6	TRBJ2-7	-	-	TGTGCCAGCAGCGAAGTCCAGACAGGAGGCTACGAGCAGTACTTC	CASSEVQTGGYEQYF
TRBV20-1	TRBJ2-1	-	TRBD2	TGCAGTGCTAGCGGGAGGGCCATTTCTGAGCAGTTCTTC	CSASGRAISEQFF
TRBV14	TRBJ1-5	many	TRBD1	TGTGCCAGCAGCCAAGTAGGGGGCCGGGACACAGACGGTCAGCCCCAGCATTTT	CASSQVGGRDTDGQPQHF
TRBV28	TRBJ2-1	many	TRBD1	TGTGCCAGCATAAGGGGACAGAGCTCCTACAATGAGCAGTTCTTC	CASIRGQSSYNEQFF
TRBV12-3/TRBV12-4	TRBJ2-5	few	TRBD2	TGTGCCAGCAAACCTTTCGGGGGGACCCAAGAGACCCAGTACTTC	CASKPFGGTQETQYF
TRBV4-1	TRBJ2-5	few	TRBD1	TGCGCCAGCAGCCCGGGACAGGGCGAAGAGACCCAGTACTTC	CASSPGQGEETQYF
TRBV5-1	TRBJ2-2	-	-	TGCGCCAGCAGCTTGGTTGTGGGCGCGAACACCGGGGAGCTGTTTTTT	CASSLVVGANTGELFF
TRBV2	TRBJ1-1	many	-	TGTGCCAGCAGTGAACCTAAGATGAACACTGAAGCTTTCTTT	CASSEPKMNTEAFF
TRBV7-3	TRBJ2-1	many	-	TGTGCCAGCAGTCCGGGACACTACAATGAGCAGTTCTTC	CASSPGHYNEQFF
TRBV5-1	TRBJ2-7	few	-	TGCGCCAGCAGCTTTTACGGGAGCGAGCAGTACTTC	CASSFYGSEQYF
TRBV7-2	TRBJ1-5	few	-	TGTGCCAGCAGCTTAATCCAGGCACCGAACTTCGATCAGCCCCAGCATTTT	CASSLIQAPNFDQPQHF
TRBV7-9	TRBJ1-5	-	-	TGTGCCAGCAGCTTCGGCGGCATGGGAAATCAGCCCCAGCATTTT	CASSFGGMGNQPQHF
TRBV9	TRBJ1-2	-	-	TGTGCCAGCAGCCCCCACGAGCAGGGAGTCTATGGCTACACCTTC	CASSPHEQGVYGYTF
TRBV11-2	TRBJ2-7	-	-	TGTGCCAGCAGCCAAGGAATGGGTGAGCAGTACTTC	CASSQGMGEQYF
TRBV4-2	TRBJ2-1	-	-	TGTGCCAGCAGCCAAGGGACTGCCTGGAATGAGCAGTTCTTC	CASSQGTAWNEQFF
TRBV28	TRBJ2-1	-	-	TGTGCCAGCAGTTTATATCAGGGGGGAGTCTACAATGAGCAGTTCTTC	CASSLYQGGVYNEQFF
TRBV2	TRBJ2-3	-	-	TGTGCCCGGAGGGGCGTCAGGGATTCAGATACGCAGTATTTT	CARRGVRDSDTQYF
TRBV6-2/TRBV6-3	TRBJ1-4	many	TRBD1	TGTGCCAGCAGTTACTCGACATCTGGGACAGCGAATGAAAAACTGTTTTTT	CASSYSTSGTANEKLFF
TRBV2	TRBJ2-1	-	-	TGTGCCAGCAGTGGTGGGGTTAGCTCCTACAATGAGCAGTTCTTC	CASSGGVSSYNEQFF
TRBV11-2	TRBJ2-3	few	-	TGTGCCAGCAGCTACGGGCGTTCGGGAGATACGCAGTATTTT	CASSYGRSGDTQYF
TRBV7-3	TRBJ2-3	many	TRBD1	TGTGCCAGCAGCTTAGGAGGGACAGGGAACACAGATACGCAGTATTTT	CASSLGGTGNTDTQYF
TRBV29-1	TRBJ2-2	few	-	TGCAGCGTTGCCGGTCCGGGGACGAACACCGGGGAGCTGTTTTTT	CSVAGPGTNTGELFF
TRBV28	TRBJ2-7	few	-	TGTGCCAGCGGACGGGCTCGGGGCTACGAGCAGTACTTC	CASGRARGYEQYF